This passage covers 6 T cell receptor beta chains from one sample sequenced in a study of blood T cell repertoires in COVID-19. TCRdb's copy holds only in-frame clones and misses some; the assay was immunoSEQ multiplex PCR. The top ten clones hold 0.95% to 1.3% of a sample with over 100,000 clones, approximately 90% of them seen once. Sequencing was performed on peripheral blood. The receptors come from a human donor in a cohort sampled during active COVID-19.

This CDR3 reads CASSLELAHSYEQYF. DNA of the CDR3: TGTGCCAGCAGCTTAGAACTAGCCCATTCCTACGAGCAGTACTTC. V usage is TRBV11-2 and J usage is TRBJ2-7; D possibly corresponds to TRBD2 (6 bases). With 0 bases removed from V and 1 base from J, the gap between germline ends came to 10 bases. The CDR3 consists of 15 residues. Germline CDR1 reads SGHAT; CDR2 reads FQNNGV.

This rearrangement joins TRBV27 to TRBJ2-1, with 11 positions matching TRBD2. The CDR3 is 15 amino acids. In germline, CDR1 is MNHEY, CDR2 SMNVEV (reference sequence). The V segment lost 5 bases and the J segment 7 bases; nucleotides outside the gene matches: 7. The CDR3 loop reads CASSPISGGGNEQFF. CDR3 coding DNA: TGTGCCAGCAGTCCCATTAGCGGGGGGGGGAATGAGCAGTTCTTC.

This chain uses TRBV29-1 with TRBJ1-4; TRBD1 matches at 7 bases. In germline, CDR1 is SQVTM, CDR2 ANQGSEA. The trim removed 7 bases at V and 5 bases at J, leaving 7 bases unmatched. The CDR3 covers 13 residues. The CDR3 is CSAGRQGNEKLFF. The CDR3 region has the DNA TGCAGCGCCGGGCGACAGGGAAATGAAAAACTGTTTTTT.

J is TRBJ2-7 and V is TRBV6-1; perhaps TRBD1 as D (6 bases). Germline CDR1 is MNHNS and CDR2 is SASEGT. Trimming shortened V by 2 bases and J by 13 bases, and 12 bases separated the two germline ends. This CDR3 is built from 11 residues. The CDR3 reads CASSELGAAYF. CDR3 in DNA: TGTGCCAGCAGTGAATTGGGGGCAGCATACTTC.

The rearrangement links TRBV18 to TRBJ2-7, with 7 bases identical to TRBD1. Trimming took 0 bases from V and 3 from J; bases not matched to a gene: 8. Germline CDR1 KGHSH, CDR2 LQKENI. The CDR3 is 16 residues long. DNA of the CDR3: TGTGCCAGCTCACCACCGGGGACAGCCACGCTCTACGAGCAGTACTTC. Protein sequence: CASSPPGTATLYEQYF.

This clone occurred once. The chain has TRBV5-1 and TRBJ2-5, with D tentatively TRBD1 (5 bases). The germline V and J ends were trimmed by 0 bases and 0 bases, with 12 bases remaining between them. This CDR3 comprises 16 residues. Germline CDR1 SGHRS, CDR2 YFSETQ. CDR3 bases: TGCGCCAGCAGCTTGGAACTGGGGCGAAACCAAGAGACCCAGTACTTC. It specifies CASSLELGRNQETQYF.